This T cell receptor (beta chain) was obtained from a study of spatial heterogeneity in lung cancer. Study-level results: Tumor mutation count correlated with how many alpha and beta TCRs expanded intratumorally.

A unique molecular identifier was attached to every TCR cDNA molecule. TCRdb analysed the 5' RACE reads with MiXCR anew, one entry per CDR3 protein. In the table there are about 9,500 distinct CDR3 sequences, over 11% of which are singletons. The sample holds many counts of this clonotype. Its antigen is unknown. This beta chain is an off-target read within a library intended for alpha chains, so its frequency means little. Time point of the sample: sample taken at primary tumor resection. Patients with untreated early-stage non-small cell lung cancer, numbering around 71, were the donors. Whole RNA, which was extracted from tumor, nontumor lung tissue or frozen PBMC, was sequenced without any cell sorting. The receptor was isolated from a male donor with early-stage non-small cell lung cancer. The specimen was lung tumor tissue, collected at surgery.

The CDR3 loop is CASSFLVNTDTQYF. The CDR3 DNA reads TGTGCCAGCAGCTTTCTAGTGAACACAGATACGCAGTATTTT. The chain employs TRBV7-9 and TRBJ2-3; D not certain. V lost 3 bases, J lost 2 bases, and 9 bases lay in between. Germline CDR1 reads SEHNR; CDR2 reads FQNEAQ (reference sequence). The CDR3 consists of 14 residues.